Below are 13 T cell receptor beta chains sequenced from a single sample in a study of blood T cell repertoires in COVID-19. Repertoires were generated with immunoSEQ multiplex PCR, while TCRdb's copy carries only in-frame clones and drops some. The table has 95,000 to 150,000 clones, around 90% seen once; the top ten hold approximately 2%. Sequencing input: peripheral blood. The receptor source for this set is a man aged 45 to 65 with COVID-19, enrolled during active disease.

The rearrangement joins TRBV5-4 to TRBJ2-3; the D is unclear. Germline assignment: CDR1 SGHNT and CDR2 YYREEE (reference sequence). V was pared by 2 bases and J by 4 bases, with 5 bases between. The CDR3 is 12 residues long. CDR3 DNA sequence: TGTGCCAGCAGCTTCGAGTCAGATACGCAGTATTTT. Its protein product is CASSFESDTQYF.

The CDR3, as DNA: TGTGCCAGCAGCCCCGGGGGGGGGCCCGACGAGCAGTACTTC. Translation: CASSPGGGPDEQYF. This chain uses TRBV3-1 (or the pseudogene TRBV3-2) with TRBJ2-7; TRBD2 matches at 8 bases. The CDR3 has 14 residues. CDR1 and CDR2 (germline): LGHDT, YNNKEL (reference sequence). J lost 5 bases, V lost 4 bases, and 7 bases had no gene match.

This sequence joins TRBV4-1 and TRBJ2-1; D gene unclear. The V end lost 0 bases, the J end lost 12 bases, and 9 bases lay between the germline ends. Germline V gene data show CDR1 as MGHRA and CDR2 as YSYEKL. The CDR3 contains 12 residues. CDR3 region: CASSQDERGQFF. Here the CDR3 DNA reads TGCGCCAGCAGCCAAGATGAGCGTGGGCAGTTCTTC.

The count of this clone is one. The CDR3 spells CASSTRGTAYNQPQHF. CDR3 DNA: TGTGCCAGTAGTACCCGTGGGACAGCATACAATCAGCCCCAGCATTTT. The chain carries TRBV19 and TRBJ1-5; 7 bases fit TRBD1. The V and J ends lost 4 bases and 3 bases, in that order; junction bases with no gene match: 9. The germline gives CDR1 LNHDA, CDR2 SQIVND (reference sequence). The CDR3 sequence is 16 residues long.

The chain has TRBV19 and TRBJ1-1, with a possible D match to TRBD1 (5 bases). Trimming removed 0 bases at V and 5 bases at J, with 13 bases between. CDR1 is LNHDA, CDR2 SQIVND, per germline (reference sequence). The CDR3 length is 15 residues. The CDR3 reads CASSIEQGRGTEAFF. The CDR3 nucleotides read TGTGCCAGTAGTATAGAGCAGGGAAGAGGAACTGAAGCTTTCTTT. Complete variable domain (other parts from reference TRBV19 and TRBJ1-1): DGGITQSPKYLFRKEGQNVTLSCEQNLNHDAMYWYRQDPGQGLRLIYYSQIVNDFQKGDIAEGYSVSREKKESFPLTVTSAQKNPTAFYLCASSIEQGRGTEAFFGQGTRLTVV.

The chain has TRBV20-1 and TRBJ2-7; 14 bases line up with TRBD2. Unmatched junction bases numbered 7, after V lost 3 bases and J lost 6 bases. The CDR3 length is 15 residues. CDR1 and CDR2 from the germline V gene are DFQATT and SNEGSKA (reference sequence). In DNA form, the CDR3 reads TGCAGTGCTAGTCCCGGGACTAGCGGGAGTACCGAGCAGTACTTC. Its protein product is CSASPGTSGSTEQYF.

This chain connects TRBV19 to TRBJ2-5; 8 nucleotides line up with TRBD1. This CDR3 has 15 amino acids. Germline V CDR1 and CDR2: LNHDA, SQIVND (reference sequence). Unmatched junction bases numbered 8, after V lost 4 bases and J lost 4 bases. CDR3 sequence (DNA): TGTGCCAGTAGTAAATTAACAGGGGGTTTAGAGACCCAGTACTTC. Its protein is CASSKLTGGLETQYF.

The rearrangement joins TRBV6-5 to TRBJ2-2; no clear D. The CDR3 consists of 13 residues. Trimming left V 7 bases short and J 7 bases short, with 13 bases between. The germline gives CDR1 MNHEY, CDR2 SVGAGI. This CDR3 reads CASTSQVVGELFF. The CDR3 DNA is TGTGCCAGCACTTCGCAGGTTGTCGGGGAGCTGTTTTTT.

CDR3 loop: CASSMTSGTGELFF. The CDR3 DNA follows: TGTGCCAGTAGTATGACTAGCGGGACCGGGGAGCTGTTTTTT. The chain links TRBV19 to TRBJ2-2; TRBD2 matches at 10 bases. The CDR3 has 14 amino acids. The germline V gene has CDR1 LNHDA and CDR2 SQIVND (reference sequence). J gave up 5 bases and V 3 bases, and 0 bases lay outside the gene matches.

The rearrangement joins TRBV6-5 to TRBJ1-2; TRBD1 is a possible D gene (5 bases). The V end was cut by 0 bases, the J end by 4 bases, with 9 bases between. CDR1 is MNHEY and CDR2 is SVGAGI in the germline V gene. CDR3 length: 14 residues. The CDR3 reads CASSYSGQIYGYTF. In nucleotides, the CDR3 is TGTGCCAGCAGTTACTCGGGGCAGATCTATGGCTACACCTTC.

V and J are TRBV5-1 and TRBJ1-3; D ambiguous. V lost 4 bases and J lost 0, with 5 bases in between. Germline values: CDR1 SGHRS, CDR2 YFSETQ. CDR3 length: 13 amino acids. The CDR3 DNA reads TGCGCCAGCAGCCCCAACTCTGGAAACACCATATATTTT. It encodes CASSPNSGNTIYF.

This clone was counted a single time. The chain recombines TRBV5-1 with TRBJ2-3; the D gene is possibly TRBD2 (5 bases). V was cut by 3 bases and J by 5 bases, with 16 bases left in between. CDR1 SGHRS and CDR2 YFSETQ come from the germline V gene. CDR3 size: 15 residues. The CDR3 is CASSYPELGEDTQYF. The CDR3, as DNA: TGCGCCAGCAGCTACCCCGAGCTGGGAGAAGATACGCAGTATTTT.

The CDR3 DNA sequence: TGTGCCAGCAGCTCCGAGGGGGGGTGGTACTACGAGCAGTACTTC. Protein product: CASSSEGGWYYEQYF. V usage is TRBV7-2 and J usage is TRBJ2-7; the D gene is possibly TRBD2 (7 bases). The CDR3 covers 15 residues. Germline V gene sequence: CDR1 SGHTA, CDR2 FQGNSA. V gave up 4 bases and J gave up 3 bases, with 16 bases separating them.